This TCR beta chain derives from a study of T cell repertoires in ileal Crohn's disease. The wider study: At surgery, 30% to 40% of patients smoked, with median disease duration 7.9 years. All patients had surgery for stricturing (around 61%) or penetrating (39%) disease. Findings of the study overall: Endoscopic recurrence occurred in every patient whose clonality exceeded 26.8%.

Time point: neoterminal ileum biopsy at postoperative endoscopy, about 6 months after surgery. The V end lost 5 bases, the J end lost 4 bases, and 8 bases lay between the germline ends. Germline-derived CDR1 and CDR2 are MNHEY and SVGAGI. The CDR3 contains 12 residues. Assay used: immunoSEQ multiplex PCR; TCRdb lists only in-frame clones, some missing. This table has thousands of clones, 72% appearing once. Points on this clone: Its antigen is as yet unknown.

Sequencing was performed on ileal tissue. This clonotype was obtained from an adult with Crohn's disease. The chain links TRBV6-5 to TRBJ1-1; the D gene is possibly TRBD1 (5 bases). CDR3 loop: CASSDSPTEAFF. The DNA for the CDR3 is TGTGCCAGCAGTGACAGCCCCACTGAAGCTTTCTTT.